These 20 T cell receptor beta chains were sequenced from one sample in a study of blood T cell repertoires in COVID-19. The protocol was immunoSEQ multiplex PCR, while the TCRdb copy is restricted to in-frame clones and leaves out a portion. The sample yields roughly 150,000 clones, roughly four fifths seen once. Sequencing used peripheral blood. These receptor sequences come from a human donor with acute or convalescent COVID-19. The donor label of this sample is uncertain.

The gene calls are TRBV18 and TRBJ2-7; the match to TRBD1 covers 9 bases. Germline V gives CDR1 KGHSH, CDR2 LQKENI. The CDR3 has 15 residues. Trimming at V came to 3 bases and at J to 6 bases, leaving 9 bases not matched to a gene. The CDR3: CASSPGTGRTVEQYF. The DNA for the CDR3 is TGTGCCAGCTCACCTGGGACAGGGAGAACAGTCGAGCAGTACTTC.

This clone came up once. The rearrangement uses TRBV3-1 (or the pseudogene TRBV3-2) and TRBJ2-4; tentative D call: TRBD1 (8 bases). Looked up from germline, CDR1 is LGHDT and CDR2 is YNNKEL (reference sequence). Trimming left V 1 base short and J 0 bases short, with 16 bases between. This CDR3 is 18 amino acids long. CDR3 nucleotide sequence: TGTGCCAGCAGCCAAGGGACAGGGAGGGCGATAGCCAAAAACATTCAGTACTTC. Translation: CASSQGTGRAIAKNIQYF.

The J gene is TRBJ2-3, the V gene TRBV29-1; TRBD1 agrees at 12 bases. This CDR3 comprises 13 residues. Trimming removed 8 bases from V and 4 bases from J; junction bases left unmatched: 4. The germline V gene has CDR1 SQVTM and CDR2 ANQGSEA. The DNA of the CDR3 is TGCAGCATGGGACAGGGGGCCGCAGATACGCAGTATTTT. This codes for CSMGQGAADTQYF.

The chain carries TRBV10-3 and TRBJ2-7; perhaps TRBD2 as D (5 bases). Trimming left V 8 bases short and J 0 bases short, with 11 bases between. The length of the CDR3 is 13 residues. Germline V CDR1 and CDR2: ENHRY, SYGVKD. The CDR3 is CAIAGGGSYEQYF. The CDR3 nucleotides are TGTGCCATCGCAGGCGGAGGCTCCTACGAGCAGTACTTC.

The genes are TRBV5-1 and TRBJ1-4; possibly TRBD1 for D (5 bases). Germline values: CDR1 SGHRS, CDR2 YFSETQ. The CDR3 is 15 amino acids. V was cut by 1 base and J by 8 bases, with 15 bases left in between. The CDR3 sequence is CASSLFRGAGEKLFF. The DNA of the CDR3 is TGCGCCAGCAGCTTGTTCCGCGGGGCGGGGGAAAAACTGTTTTTT. The full variable domain, rest sourced from reference TRBV5-1 and TRBJ1-4, is KAGVTQTPRYLIKTRGQQVTLSCSPISGHRSVSWYQQTPGQGLQFLFEYFSETQRNKGNFPGRFSGRQFSNSRSEMNVSTLELGDSALYLCASSLFRGAGEKLFFGSGTQLSVL.

This chain joins TRBV6-5 and TRBJ2-4, with D possibly being TRBD1 (5 bases). The ends were cut back, 2 bases at V and 5 bases at J, with 13 bases in the middle. Germline assignment: CDR1 MNHEY and CDR2 SVGAGI. This CDR3 region has 15 residues. As DNA, the CDR3 is TGTGCCAGCAGTTACACCCCTAGGGGCCAAAACATTCAGTACTTC. Protein sequence: CASSYTPRGQNIQYF.

The V and J genes are TRBV18 and TRBJ2-7; TRBD1 matches 7 bases. V was pared by 1 base and J by 2 bases, with 8 bases of the junction left unmatched. This CDR3 is 16 amino acids long. The germline CDR1 and CDR2 sequences are KGHSH and LQKENI. The CDR3 DNA follows: TGTGCCAGCTCACCACAGAGGGGGACAGAGCCCTACGAGCAGTACTTC. It encodes CASSPQRGTEPYEQYF. The variable domain in full, completed from reference TRBV18 and TRBJ2-7, reads NAGVMQNPRHLVRRRGQEARLRCSPMKGHSHVYWYRQLPEEGLKFMVYLQKENIIDESGMPKERFSAEFPKEGPSILRIQQVVRGDSAAYFCASSPQRGTEPYEQYFGPGTRLTVT.

This clone was counted between two and nine times. The chain recombines TRBV5-1 with TRBJ1-1; D may be TRBD1 (6 bases). Germline lookup yields CDR1 SGHRS and CDR2 YFSETQ. The CDR3 extends over 14 amino acids. Trimming took off 4 bases at V and 0 bases at J, with 10 bases between the two ends. The CDR3 protein is CASSAGQMNTEAFF. The CDR3, as DNA: TGCGCCAGCAGCGCCGGACAGATGAACACTGAAGCTTTCTTT.

The chain joins TRBV19 to TRBJ1-5; 8 positions agree with TRBD1. This CDR3 has 16 residues. Germline lookup yields CDR1 LNHDA and CDR2 SQIVND (reference sequence). The V segment lost 4 bases and the J segment 4 bases; nucleotides outside the gene matches: 9. The CDR3 nucleotides are TGTGCCAGTAGTAGAACAGGACAGGGACTTAATCAGCCCCAGCATTTT. Translated: CASSRTGQGLNQPQHF.

The chain is built from TRBV14 and TRBJ1-1, with D uncertain. The germline gives CDR1 SGHDN, CDR2 FVKESK. V shed 0 bases and J shed 3 bases, with 5 bases lying between them. The CDR3 is 13 residues long. The CDR3 spells CASSQEEHTEAFF. The CDR3 DNA sequence: TGTGCCAGCAGCCAAGAGGAGCACACTGAAGCTTTCTTT.

The table lists this clone with a count of one. The chain is built from TRBV25-1 and TRBJ2-1, with TRBD1 matching over 9 bases. With 4 bases clipped from V and 5 bases from J, the junction kept 6 bases outside the gene matches. CDR1 MGHDK and CDR2 SYGVNS come from the germline V gene. CDR3 size: 15 residues. This chain's CDR3 is CASSAPDRGDNEQFF. CDR3 in DNA: TGTGCCAGCAGTGCGCCGGACAGGGGAGACAATGAGCAGTTCTTC. Full variable domain (outside the CDR3, taken from reference TRBV25-1 and TRBJ2-1): EADIYQTPRYLVIGTGKKITLECSQTMGHDKMYWYQQDPGMELHLIHYSYGVNSTEKGDLSSESTVSRIRTEHFPLTLESARPSHTSQYLCASSAPDRGDNEQFFGPGTRLTVL.

This clone was detected ten times or more. This sequence joins TRBV7-9 and TRBJ1-2, with D perhaps matching TRBD1 (5 bases). The germline V and J ends were trimmed by 1 base and 4 bases, with 10 bases remaining between them. The length of the CDR3 is 14 residues. In germline, CDR1 is SEHNR, CDR2 FQNEAQ (reference sequence). The CDR3 loop reads CASSLEDSLYGYTF. DNA of the CDR3: TGTGCCAGCAGCTTAGAAGACAGCCTCTATGGCTACACCTTC.

The chain has TRBV25-1 and TRBJ1-1, with a tentative D call TRBD1 (5 bases). CDR1 is MGHDK and CDR2 is SYGVNS in the germline V gene. This CDR3 is built from 14 residues. The V end was cut by 5 bases, the J end by 5 bases, with 15 bases between. This chain's CDR3 is CASSPPGGVTEAFF. As DNA, the CDR3 is TGTGCCAGCAGTCCGCCGGGGGGAGTGACTGAAGCTTTCTTT.

V and J are TRBV10-3 and TRBJ1-4; 7 bases are shared with TRBD1. V lost 6 bases to trimming and J lost 6 bases; unmatched junction nucleotides: 4. Germline CDR1 and CDR2: ENHRY and SYGVKD. This CDR3 is built from 13 residues. DNA for the CDR3: TGTGCCATCAGGGACGGGACAGATGAAAAACTGTTTTTT. As protein: CAIRDGTDEKLFF.

The rearrangement uses TRBV5-8 and TRBJ1-5; D call uncertain. V lost 4 bases, J lost 4 bases, and 6 bases lay in between. Germline values: CDR1 SGHTS, CDR2 YDEGEE. The length of the CDR3 is 12 residues. In nucleotides, the CDR3 is TGTGCCAGCAGCCCGTCTAATCAGCCCCAGCATTTT. Its translation is CASSPSNQPQHF. Filled out from reference TRBV5-8 and TRBJ1-5, the complete variable domain reads EAGVTQSPTHLIKTRGQQATLRCSPISGHTSVYWYQQALGLGLQFLLWYDEGEERNRGNFPPRFSGRQFPNYSSELNVNALELEDSALYLCASSPSNQPQHFGDGTRLSIL.

The chain employs TRBV6-6 and TRBJ1-2, with TRBD1 matching over 7 bases. With 8 bases clipped from V and 4 bases from J, the junction kept 13 bases outside the gene matches. The germline CDR1 and CDR2 sequences are MNHNY and SVGAGI (reference sequence). The CDR3 runs to 15 residues. CDR3 loop: CASGGPTGSLYGYTF. The DNA of the CDR3 is TGTGCCAGCGGGGGCCCGACAGGGTCCCTCTATGGCTACACCTTC.

The chain recombines TRBV7-6 with TRBJ1-5; D might be TRBD1 (6 bases). V was trimmed by 5 bases and J by 4 bases, leaving 18 bases between them. The CDR3 length is 16 residues. CDR1 and CDR2 from the germline V gene are SGHVS and FNYEAQ. CDR3 region: CASSAGVGAANQPQHF. DNA of the CDR3: TGTGCCAGCAGCGCCGGGGTGGGGGCGGCAAATCAGCCCCAGCATTTT. The variable domain in full, completed from reference TRBV7-6 and TRBJ1-5, reads GAGVSQSPRYKVTKRGQDVALRCDPISGHVSLYWYRQALGQGPEFLTYFNYEAQQDKSGLPNDRFSAERPEGSISTLTIQRTEQRDSAMYRCASSAGVGAANQPQHFGDGTRLSIL.

At least ten counts were recorded for this clone. J is TRBJ2-1 and V is TRBV4-1; 8 bases are a match to TRBD2. Germline lookup yields CDR1 MGHRA and CDR2 YSYEKL. The CDR3 spans 17 residues. V was pared by 4 bases and J by 1 base, with 9 bases of the junction left unmatched. In DNA form, the CDR3 reads TGCGCCAGCAGCCGGATGGGACTAGTCCTTTCCTACAATGAGCAGTTCTTC. Amino acid sequence: CASSRMGLVLSYNEQFF.

The chain recombines TRBV6-2 or TRBV6-3 with TRBJ1-1, with 9 bases identical to TRBD1. The CDR3 is made up of 16 amino acids. Germline V gives CDR1 MNHEY, CDR2 SVGEGT. After removal of 5 bases from V and 0 bases from J, the junction contained 7 bases not matched to a gene. This CDR3 is CASSDNRGPMNTEAFF. DNA of the CDR3: TGTGCCAGCAGTGACAACAGGGGGCCAATGAACACTGAAGCTTTCTTT.

The chain links TRBV15 to TRBJ2-7; 8 positions agree with TRBD1. V shed 1 base, J shed 2 bases, and the junction held 4 bases outside the gene matches. Germline CDR1 LNHNV, CDR2 YYDKDF (reference sequence). The CDR3 runs to 15 residues. The CDR3 nucleotides read TGTGCCACCAGCAGAGCAGACAGGGGCCCCTACGAGCAGTACTTC. Translation gives CATSRADRGPYEQYF.